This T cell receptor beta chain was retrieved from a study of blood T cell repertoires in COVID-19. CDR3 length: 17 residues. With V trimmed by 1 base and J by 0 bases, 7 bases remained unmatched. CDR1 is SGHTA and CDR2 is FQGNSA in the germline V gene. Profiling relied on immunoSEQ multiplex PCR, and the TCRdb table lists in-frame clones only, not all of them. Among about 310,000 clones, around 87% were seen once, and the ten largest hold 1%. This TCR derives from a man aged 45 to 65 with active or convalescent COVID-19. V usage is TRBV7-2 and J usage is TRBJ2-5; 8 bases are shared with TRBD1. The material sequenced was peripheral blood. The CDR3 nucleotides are TGTGCCAGCAGCTTAGGACGGGCAGGGGGCGACCAAGAGACCCAGTACTTC. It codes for CASSLGRAGGDQETQYF.